This passage covers 30 T cell receptor beta chains from one sample sequenced in a study of T cells in Graves' hyperthyroidism and ophthalmopathy. RNA transcripts gave rise to amplified TCR beta CDR3 regions. TCR CDR3 underwent first-round RT-PCR with the HTBI primer set. From the multiplex PCR reads, TCRdb called clonotypes with MiXCR, one entry per CDR3 protein. This sample yields 94,000 or so distinct CDR3 sequences, of which around 50% are seen a single time; 25% to 30% belongs to the top ten. Sequenced: blood. These receptors all stem from a woman aged 35 to 49 with Graves' hyperthyroidism.

The chain joins TRBV13 to TRBJ1-4, with unresolved D. Between the trimmed V and J ends, which lost 6 bases and 8 bases, there was a span of 19 bases. Looked up from germline, CDR1 is PRHDT and CDR2 is FYEKMQ (reference sequence). This CDR3 is built from 15 residues. CDR3 loop: CASSFDVRGWEKLFF. DNA of the CDR3: TGTGCCAGCAGTTTCGACGTACGGGGTTGGGAAAAACTGTTTTTT.

This clonotype was seen only once. V and J are TRBV20-1 and TRBJ1-5, with 7 bases fitting TRBD1. V shed 4 bases and J 1 base; nucleotides not matched to a gene: 10. This CDR3 is 16 amino acids long. Germline V gives CDR1 DFQATT, CDR2 SNEGSKA (reference sequence). CDR3 sequence (DNA): TGCAGTGCTACTAGACAGGGTGTGGGGAGCAATCAGCCCCAGCATTTT. This encodes CSATRQGVGSNQPQHF.

V usage is TRBV13 and J usage is TRBJ1-3; no reliable D call. The CDR3 is made up of 15 amino acids. V lost 5 bases to trimming and J lost 0 bases, with 11 bases between them. Germline assignment: CDR1 PRHDT and CDR2 FYEKMQ (reference sequence). In nucleotides, the CDR3 is TGTGCCAGCAGCCAAGTTTTAGGCTCTGGAAACACCATATATTTT. Translated: CASSQVLGSGNTIYF.

This clonotype was counted at least ten times. The chain carries TRBV7-9 and TRBJ1-6; D call uncertain. CDR1 and CDR2 from the germline V gene are SEHNR and FQNEAQ (reference sequence). The CDR3 loop spans 14 amino acids. Trimming cost V 3 bases and J 6 bases, with 9 bases left between them. CDR3 region: CASSFGEINSPLHF. DNA of the CDR3: TGTGCCAGCAGCTTCGGGGAAATTAATTCACCCCTCCACTTT.

This clonotype occurred many times. In DNA, the CDR3 is TGTGCCATCAAAACGCGCCAAGATACGCAGTATTTT. This codes for CAIKTRQDTQYF. The V and J genes are TRBV10-3 and TRBJ2-3; D unclear. Trimming cost V 7 bases and J 5 bases, with 10 bases left between them. Germline loops: CDR1 ENHRY, CDR2 SYGVKD. This CDR3 contains 12 residues.

This clonotype was picked up many times. V and J are TRBV7-8 and TRBJ1-6; unclear D gene. The CDR3 runs to 15 residues. CDR1 SGHVS and CDR2 FQNEAQ come from the germline V gene. Trimming stripped 1 base from V and 7 bases from J, with 11 bases between. This CDR3 is CASSLVYGFNSPLHF. DNA for the CDR3: TGTGCCAGCAGCTTAGTATACGGCTTCAATTCACCCCTCCACTTT.

J is TRBJ1-2 and V is TRBV7-2, with 9 bases fitting TRBD1. Per germline, CDR1 SGHTA and CDR2 FQGNSA. The length of the CDR3 is 14 residues. Germline trimming cut 4 bases from V and 3 bases from J; bases unmatched to any gene: 3. The DNA for the CDR3 is TGTGCCAGCAGCTACAGGGGGCAGCACTATGGCTACACCTTC. This encodes CASSYRGQHYGYTF.

The gene calls are TRBV9 and TRBJ1-2; 9 bases are a match to TRBD1. J gave up 5 bases and V 5 bases, and 4 bases lay outside the gene matches. The CDR3 runs 13 residues. Germline V gene data show CDR1 as SGDLS and CDR2 as YYNGEE. CDR3 sequence: CASSRQGGYGYTF. For the CDR3, the DNA is TGTGCCAGCAGTCGACAGGGGGGGTATGGCTACACCTTC.

Worth noting for this clonotype: This CDR3 is missing its conserved last phenylalanine or tryptophan, likely due to a read error. No DNA is shown, since the ends of the CDR3 on it are uncertain; the CDR3 is the one TCRdb lists. Here the CDR3 reads CASSFGTWTS. The chain has TRBV12-3 or TRBV12-4 and TRBJ1-4. The CDR3 is 10 residues long, counting both termini.

The rearrangement links TRBV5-1 to TRBJ1-6, with D perhaps TRBD1 (6 bases). V was trimmed by 0 bases and J by 13 bases, leaving 20 bases between them. CDR1 and CDR2 from the germline V gene are SGHRS and YFSETQ. This CDR3 is 16 amino acids long. This chain's CDR3 is CASSLVRTDTGTPLHF. Here the CDR3 DNA reads TGCGCCAGCAGCTTGGTTCGGACAGACACCGGGACGCCCCTCCACTTT. The full variable domain, with the rest looked up from reference TRBV5-1 and TRBJ1-6, is KAGVTQTPRYLIKTRGQQVTLSCSPISGHRSVSWYQQTPGQGLQFLFEYFSETQRNKGNFPGRFSGRQFSNSRSEMNVSTLELGDSALYLCASSLVRTDTGTPLHFGNGTRLTVT.

This clonotype was observed many times. One end of the junction does not line up with germline, which may come from a read error. V gene TRBV9 combines with J gene TRBJ2-7; unclear D gene. Per germline, CDR1 SGDLS and CDR2 YYNGEE. CDR3 length: 14 residues. This CDR3 reads CASSGVSSSSEQYF. For the CDR3, the DNA is TGTGCCAGCAGCGGGGTTAGCAGCTCCTCCGAGCAGTACTTC.

In regard to this clonotype: Sequence at one end of the junction differs from germline and may be a read error. The chain joins TRBV4-1 to TRBJ2-5, with 8 nucleotides matching TRBD2. The CDR3 runs to 15 residues. Germline CDR1 reads MGHRA; CDR2 reads YSYEKL. The CDR3 DNA follows: TGTGCCAGCAGCCAAGATATGGCGGGGGGCGAGACCCAGTACTTC. Residues: CASSQDMAGGETQYF.

This clonotype was observed many times. V usage is TRBV5-5 and J usage is TRBJ1-1; a weak D match, TRBD1 (6 bases). Germline CDR1 and CDR2: SGHKS and YYEKEE (reference sequence). This CDR3 has 14 amino acids. V was shortened by 0 bases and J by 4 bases, with 10 bases between the two germline ends. CDR3 sequence: CASSLDEGGTEAFF. The CDR3 nucleotides read TGTGCCAGCAGCTTGGATGAGGGGGGCACTGAAGCTTTCTTT.

The sample holds many counts of this clonotype. This could be a read error, since a much larger clone is one nucleotide away. No conserved phenylalanine or tryptophan is present at the end of the CDR3, so a read error is the likely explanation. CDR3 loop: CASSPRQKSHYGYTS. Written as DNA, the CDR3 is TGTGCCAGTAGTCCCCGCCAGAAGTCACACTATGGCTACACCTCC. The chain couples TRBV19 to TRBJ1-2; D call uncertain. CDR1 and CDR2 (germline): LNHDA, SQIVND (reference sequence). This CDR3 spans 15 amino acids. V lost 5 bases to trimming and J lost 3 bases, with 16 bases between them.

The V gene is TRBV10-3, the J gene TRBJ1-3; possibly TRBD1 for D (6 bases). Germline loops: CDR1 ENHRY, CDR2 SYGVKD. The CDR3 contains 18 residues. V lost 3 bases to trimming and J lost 8 bases, with 26 bases between them. The CDR3 reads CAISDYTQGRGYGYTIYF. The CDR3 DNA is TGTGCCATCAGTGATTACACTCAGGGGCGCGGGTATGGCTACACCATATATTTT.

This clonotype was seen at least ten times. The chain has TRBV15 and TRBJ2-7, with 8 bases that match TRBD1. CDR1 LNHNV and CDR2 YYDKDF come from the germline V gene (reference sequence). The CDR3 totals 13 residues. V gave up 4 bases and J gave up 2 bases; unmatched junction bases: 1. The CDR3 DNA reads TGTGCCACCAGCACACAGGGGGCCTACGAGCAGTACTTC. It specifies CATSTQGAYEQYF. Combining the CDR3 with reference TRBV15 and TRBJ2-7 gives the whole variable domain DAMVIQNPRYQVTQFGKPVTLSCSQTLNHNVMYWYQQKSSQAPKLLFHYYDKDFNNEADTPDNFQSRRPNTSFCFLDIRSPGLGDTAMYLCATSTQGAYEQYFGPGTRLTVT.

In DNA, the CDR3 is TGTGCCACCAGCGTGCGGCGGACAGGGGCGCCCGGCGAGCAGTACTTC. It yields the protein CATSVRRTGAPGEQYF. V and J are TRBV15 and TRBJ2-7; 9 positions agree with TRBD1. Looked up from germline, CDR1 is LNHNV and CDR2 is YYDKDF (reference sequence). J was trimmed by 6 bases and V by 5 bases; bases with no gene match: 14. The CDR3 has 16 residues.

The rearrangement joins TRBV2 to TRBJ1-4, with 9 bases fitting TRBD1. Germline lookup yields CDR1 SNHLY and CDR2 FYNNEI. This CDR3 has 14 residues. V lost 8 bases and J lost 8; bases outside the gene matches: 9. This chain's CDR3 is CASRLSDRGEKLFF. The CDR3 DNA follows: TGTGCCAGCCGTTTATCTGACAGGGGGGAAAAACTGTTTTTT.

V usage is TRBV7-8 and J usage is TRBJ1-2; possible D gene TRBD1, 6 bases. Per germline, CDR1 SGHVS and CDR2 FQNEAQ. The CDR3 loop spans 15 amino acids. V lost 5 bases to trimming and J lost 4 bases, with 17 bases between them. This CDR3 reads CASSLRGAGPYGYTF. The CDR3, as DNA: TGTGCCAGCAGCCTGCGGGGGGCCGGCCCCTATGGCTACACCTTC.

In the case of this clonotype: This may arise from a read error, as a much more abundant clone is one base away. The genes are TRBV10-3 and TRBJ2-3; 9 positions agree with TRBD2. V lost 8 bases to trimming and J lost 0 bases; unmatched junction nucleotides: 6. Per the germline V gene, CDR1 is ENHRY and CDR2 is SYGVKD. There are 15 residues in the CDR3. CDR3 region: CAIRVAGGSTDTQYF. CDR3 bases: TGTGCCATCCGTGTTGCGGGGGGGAGCACAGATACGCAGTATTTT.

The chain joins TRBV5-5 to TRBJ2-6; D might be TRBD1 (5 bases). CDR1 is SGHKS and CDR2 is YYEKEE in the germline V gene (reference sequence). This CDR3 has 14 amino acids. V lost 0 bases and J lost 15, with 16 bases in between. The CDR3 sequence: CASSLERSGANLTF. Written as DNA, the CDR3 is TGTGCCAGCAGCTTGGAACGCTCTGGGGCCAACCTGACTTTC.

The chain joins TRBV7-2 to TRBJ2-7, with 12 bases matching TRBD2. The CDR3 is 16 amino acids. The germline V gene has CDR1 SGHTA and CDR2 FQGNSA. The V gene end was trimmed by 6 bases and the J gene end by 4 bases; junction bases not matched to a gene: 10. The CDR3 region is CASSPLAGGPRYEQYF. CDR3 bases: TGTGCCAGCAGTCCCCTAGCGGGAGGGCCCCGGTACGAGCAGTACTTC.

This chain connects TRBV10-3 to TRBJ2-7, with TRBD1 matching over 8 bases. Germline V gene data show CDR1 as ENHRY and CDR2 as SYGVKD. The CDR3 is made up of 14 amino acids. The junction had 4 bases not matched to a gene; V was cut back by 4 bases and J by 2 bases. CDR3 amino acids: CAISGVQGAYEQYF. The CDR3 bases are TGTGCCATCAGTGGCGTACAGGGGGCCTACGAGCAGTACTTC.

Notes on this clonotype: No conserved phenylalanine or tryptophan is present at the end of the CDR3, so a read error is the likely explanation. The chain recombines TRBV7-9 with TRBJ1-6; TRBD1 aligns across 12 bases. The J segment lost 9 bases and the V segment lost 4 bases, leaving 4 bases of the junction unmatched. The germline gives CDR1 SEHNR, CDR2 FQNEAQ (reference sequence). This CDR3 has 15 residues. The CDR3 region has the DNA TGTGCCAGCAGCTCCACGGGACAGGGGGCTTCACCCCTCCACCTT. This sequence encodes CASSSTGQGASPLHL.

The sample holds many counts of this clonotype. The J gene is TRBJ1-1, the V gene TRBV13; 8 nucleotides match TRBD1. The length of the CDR3 is 14 residues. Per germline, CDR1 PRHDT and CDR2 FYEKMQ (reference sequence). The V segment lost 3 bases and the J segment 4 bases; nucleotides outside the gene matches: 4. DNA of the CDR3: TGTGCCAGCAGCTTTACGACAGGGGTCACTGAAGCTTTCTTT. It codes for CASSFTTGVTEAFF.

In regard to this clonotype: This may come from a read error, since a much larger clone is one base off. The V and J genes are TRBV20-1 and TRBJ1-5; a weak D match, TRBD1 (5 bases). Looked up from germline, CDR1 is DFQATT and CDR2 is SNEGSKA (reference sequence). This CDR3 is built from 13 residues. CDR3 sequence (DNA): TGCGGTGCTAGCCTTAGTGGGGGTGGGCCCCAGCATTTT. Its protein product is CGASLSGGGPQHF.

This clonotype appeared a few times. J is TRBJ1-1 and V is TRBV29-1, with unresolved D. CDR1 is SQVTM, CDR2 ANQGSEA, per germline. This CDR3 region has 12 residues. The V gene lost 1 base and the J gene lost 4 bases, with 7 bases spanning the gap. Here the CDR3 DNA reads TGCAGCGTTGAAGCGGGCGGCACTGAAGCTTTCTTT. It codes for CSVEAGGTEAFF.

This clonotype occurred many times. CDR3 nucleotide sequence: TGCAGCCGCGGGTCGGGTTTAGGCTATGGCTACACCTTC. Amino acid sequence: CSRGSGLGYGYTF. This chain connects TRBV20-1 to TRBJ1-2; unclear D gene. The CDR3 is 13 amino acids. The germline CDR1 and CDR2 sequences are DFQATT and SNEGSKA (reference sequence).

In the case of this clonotype: Since a much larger clone is just one base distant, this may be a read error. This rearrangement joins TRBV20-1 to TRBJ1-2, with 7 nucleotides matching TRBD1. Germline-derived CDR1 and CDR2 are DFQATT and SNEGSKA (reference sequence). The CDR3 has 15 amino acids. CDR3 region: CGAPGRGETNYGYTF. CDR3 nucleotides: TGCGGTGCTCCCGGCAGGGGGGAAACTAACTATGGCTACACCTTC.

The chain employs TRBV7-3 and TRBJ1-3, with 8 bases lining up with TRBD1. After removal of 0 bases from V and 0 bases from J, the junction contained 7 bases not matched to a gene. Per germline, CDR1 SGHTA and CDR2 FQGTGA. This CDR3 is built from 18 residues. The DNA for the CDR3 is TGTGCCAGCAGCTTAACCGGGACAGGACCAGGCTCTGGAAACACCATATATTTT. Encoded protein: CASSLTGTGPGSGNTIYF.